The entry below gives a single T cell receptor beta chain sequence along with its context. CDR3 size: 19 residues. Trimming took 5 bases from V and 0 from J; bases not matched to a gene: 13. CDR1 is MDHEN and CDR2 is SYDVKM in the germline V gene. The data are from a study of blood T cell repertoires in COVID-19. Study details: Samples representing acute and convalescent COVID-19 were sourced from the United States, Italy and Spain. From T cells, B-cell-depleted T cells, or PBMCs came the material, which was cDNA or gDNA.

Study processing details: Estimated nucleated cell counts came from reference gene primer amplification. TCRdb keeps only in-frame clones here, not all; method: immunoSEQ multiplex PCR. Clonal size and the V and J genes are those of that table, whereas D and trimming came from the DNA. The table shows 300,000 to 400,000 clones, with approximately 86% occurring only once. Seattle's enrolled individuals joined amid active infection and were then monitored longitudinally. The chain carries TRBV28 and TRBJ1-2, with 12 positions matching TRBD1. The sample consisted of peripheral blood. This receptor was obtained from a man aged 25 to 40 with COVID-19, enrolled during active disease. The CDR3 loop is CASSAKPGTGGETNYGYTF. The CDR3 DNA follows: TGTGCCAGCAGTGCGAAACCCGGGACAGGGGGCGAAACTAACTATGGCTACACCTTC.